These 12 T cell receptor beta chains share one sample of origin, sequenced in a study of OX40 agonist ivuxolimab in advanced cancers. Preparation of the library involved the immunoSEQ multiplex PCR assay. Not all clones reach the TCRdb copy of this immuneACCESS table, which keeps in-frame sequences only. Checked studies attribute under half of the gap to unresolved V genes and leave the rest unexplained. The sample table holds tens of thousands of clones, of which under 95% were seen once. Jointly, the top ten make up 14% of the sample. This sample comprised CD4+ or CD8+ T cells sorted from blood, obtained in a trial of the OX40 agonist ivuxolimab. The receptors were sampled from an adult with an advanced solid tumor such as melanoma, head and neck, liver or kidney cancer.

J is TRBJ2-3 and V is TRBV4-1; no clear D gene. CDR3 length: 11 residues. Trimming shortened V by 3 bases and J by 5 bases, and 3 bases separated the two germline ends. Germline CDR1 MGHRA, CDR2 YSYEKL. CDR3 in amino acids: CASSQGDTQYF. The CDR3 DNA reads TGCGCCAGCAGCCAGGGAGATACGCAGTATTTT.

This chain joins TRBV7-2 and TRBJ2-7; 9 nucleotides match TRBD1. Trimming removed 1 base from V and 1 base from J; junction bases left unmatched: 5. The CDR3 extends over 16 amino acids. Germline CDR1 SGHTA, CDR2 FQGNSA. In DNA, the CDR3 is TGTGCCAGCAGCTTAGGGCCGGGACAGGGTTCCTACGAGCAGTACTTC. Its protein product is CASSLGPGQGSYEQYF.

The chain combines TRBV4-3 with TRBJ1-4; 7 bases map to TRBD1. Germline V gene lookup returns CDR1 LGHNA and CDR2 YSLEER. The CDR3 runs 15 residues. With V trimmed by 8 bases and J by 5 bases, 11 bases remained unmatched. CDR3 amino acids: CASAKWTGENEKLFF. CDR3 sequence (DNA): TGCGCCAGCGCTAAGTGGACAGGAGAAAATGAAAAACTGTTTTTT.

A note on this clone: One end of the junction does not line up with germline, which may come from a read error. CDR3 bases: TGCGCCAGCAGCTCCCACAATGAGCAGTTCTTC. Amino acids: CASSSHNEQFF. The V call is TRBV5-1, the J call TRBJ2-1, with D unresolved. The CDR3 length is 11 residues. The V gene's germline CDR1 is SGHRS and CDR2 YFSETQ.

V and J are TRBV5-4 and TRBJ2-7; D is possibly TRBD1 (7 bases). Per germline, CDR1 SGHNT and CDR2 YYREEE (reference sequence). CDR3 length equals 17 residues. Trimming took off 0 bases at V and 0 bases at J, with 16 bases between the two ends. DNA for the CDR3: TGTGCCAGCAGCTTGGCCGGGCAGGGGGGTCCCTCCTACGAGCAGTACTTC. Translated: CASSLAGQGGPSYEQYF.

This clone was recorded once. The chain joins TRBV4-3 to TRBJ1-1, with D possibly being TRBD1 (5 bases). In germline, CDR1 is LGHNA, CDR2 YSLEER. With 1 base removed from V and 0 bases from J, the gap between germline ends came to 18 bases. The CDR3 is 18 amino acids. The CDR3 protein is CASSQARAGRVLNTEAFF. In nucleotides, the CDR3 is TGCGCCAGCAGCCAAGCGAGGGCTGGCAGGGTTTTGAACACTGAAGCTTTCTTT.

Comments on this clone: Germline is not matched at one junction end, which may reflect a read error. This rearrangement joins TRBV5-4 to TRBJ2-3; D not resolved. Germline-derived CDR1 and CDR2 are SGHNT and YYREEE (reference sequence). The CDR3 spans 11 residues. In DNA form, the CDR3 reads TGTACCAGCTCCGCCGGAGATACGCAGTATTTT. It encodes CTSSAGDTQYF.

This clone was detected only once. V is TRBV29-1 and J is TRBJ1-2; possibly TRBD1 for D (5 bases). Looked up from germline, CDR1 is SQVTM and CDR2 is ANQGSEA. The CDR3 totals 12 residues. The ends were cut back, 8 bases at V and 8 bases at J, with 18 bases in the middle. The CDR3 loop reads CSPCRQGDGYTF. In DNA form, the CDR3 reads TGCAGCCCTTGCCGGCAAGGGGACGGCTACACCTTC.

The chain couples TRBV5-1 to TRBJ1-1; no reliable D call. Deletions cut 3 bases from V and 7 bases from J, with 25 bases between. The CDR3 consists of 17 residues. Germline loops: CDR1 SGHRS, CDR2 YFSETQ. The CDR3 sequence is CASSYSTNSALRSEAFF. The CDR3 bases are TGCGCCAGCAGCTATTCAACGAACAGCGCTCTCCGGAGTGAAGCTTTCTTT.

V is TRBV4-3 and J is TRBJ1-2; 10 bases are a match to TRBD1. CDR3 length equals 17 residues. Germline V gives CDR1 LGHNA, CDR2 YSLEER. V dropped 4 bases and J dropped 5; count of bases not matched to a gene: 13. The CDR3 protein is CASSRPEGQGIRYGYTF. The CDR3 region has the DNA TGCGCCAGCAGCCGGCCCGAGGGACAGGGGATACGATATGGCTACACCTTC.

The CDR3 sequence: CASSLVPGPLLYEQYF. Here the CDR3 DNA reads TGTGCCAGCAGCTTGGTTCCGGGTCCCCTGCTGTACGAGCAGTACTTC. V is TRBV5-4 and J is TRBJ2-7, with D unclear. This CDR3 contains 16 residues. Germline CDR1 SGHNT, CDR2 YYREEE (reference sequence). V dropped 0 bases and J dropped 4 bases, with 17 bases sitting between them.

The CDR3 loop is CASSLANEQFF. CDR3 in DNA: TGTGCCAGCAGTTTAGCGAATGAGCAGTTCTTC. The chain uses TRBV28 and TRBJ2-1, with D unclear. CDR3 size: 11 residues. The V gene's germline CDR1 is MDHEN and CDR2 SYDVKM. V was cut by 2 bases and J by 7 bases, with 3 bases left in between.